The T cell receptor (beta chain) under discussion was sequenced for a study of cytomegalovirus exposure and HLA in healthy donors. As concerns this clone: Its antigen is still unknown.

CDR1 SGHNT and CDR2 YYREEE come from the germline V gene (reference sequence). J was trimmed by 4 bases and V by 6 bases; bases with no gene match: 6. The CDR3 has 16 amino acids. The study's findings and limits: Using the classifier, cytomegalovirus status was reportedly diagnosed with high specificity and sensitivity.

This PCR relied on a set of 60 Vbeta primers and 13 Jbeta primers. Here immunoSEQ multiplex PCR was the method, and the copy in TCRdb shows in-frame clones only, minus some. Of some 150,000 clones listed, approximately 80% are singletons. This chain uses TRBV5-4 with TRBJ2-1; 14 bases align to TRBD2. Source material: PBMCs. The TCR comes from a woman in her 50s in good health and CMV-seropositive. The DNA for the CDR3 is TGTGCCAGCACCAGGACTAGCGGGGGGCGATACAATGAGCAGTTCTTC. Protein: CASTRTSGGRYNEQFF.